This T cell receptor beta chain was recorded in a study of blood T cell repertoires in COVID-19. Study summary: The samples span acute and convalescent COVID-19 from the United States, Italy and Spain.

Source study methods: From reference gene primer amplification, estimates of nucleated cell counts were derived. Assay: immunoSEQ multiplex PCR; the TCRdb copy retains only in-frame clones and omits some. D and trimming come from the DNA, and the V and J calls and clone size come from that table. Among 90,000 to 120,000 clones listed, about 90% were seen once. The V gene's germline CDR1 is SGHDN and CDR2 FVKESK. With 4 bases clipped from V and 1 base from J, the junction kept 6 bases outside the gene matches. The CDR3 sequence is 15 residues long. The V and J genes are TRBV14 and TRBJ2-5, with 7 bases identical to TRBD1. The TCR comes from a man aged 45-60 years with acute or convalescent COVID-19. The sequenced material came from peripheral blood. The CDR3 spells CASSPGTASQETQYF. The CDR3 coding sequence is TGTGCCAGCAGCCCTGGGACAGCTAGCCAAGAGACCCAGTACTTC.